This T cell receptor (beta chain) was captured by sequencing in a study of blood T cell repertoires in COVID-19 (dated by TCRdb to about 2020). For the wider study: Collaborator samples came from the United States, Italy and Spain and covered acute and convalescent phases of COVID-19. The prospective study material was composed of cDNA or gDNA derived from T cells, B-cell-depleted T cells, or PBMCs. Deeply sampled blood TCRbeta repertoires from subjects exposed to, actively infected with, or recovered from COVID-19 were included in the dataset. The repertoires were released in a freely available public database meant as a resource for research on the immune response to SARS-CoV-2. The samples were drawn from the first 160 participants of the ongoing ImmuneRACE study and from more than 1,000 subjects provided by 6 global collaborators. A de-identified subject ID, COVID-19 status, age in years and sex were almost always included in the sample metadata. HLA class I and class II types, where available, came from metadata supplied by the sample provider rather than from assay-based typing.

Overall study outcomes, separate from this receptor: The amount of clinical and demographic metadata varied by source and participant and was provided uncurated.

This clone was counted once. Its target antigen remains unknown. The sample holds no much larger clone one base away, and base qualities are not on file. The germline V gene specifies MNHEY as CDR1 and SVGAGI as CDR2. Trimming at the junction amounts to 0 bases on V and 2 bases on J, and the germline ends lie 11 bases apart. The CDR3 holds 15 amino acids from the cysteine to the phenylalanine. The CDR3 DNA has 45 bases and is translated from base 1. TCRbeta CDR3 regions were amplified from genomic DNA by means of the immunoSEQ Assay, a bias-controlled multiplex PCR. The study's processing was this. The number of nucleated cells in each sample was estimated by amplification of reference gene primers within the assay. To quantify the absolute abundance of each unique TCRbeta CDR3 rearrangement, sequence reads were collapsed and filtered. For each sample, productive Simpson clonality was calculated as the square root of Simpson's diversity index across productive rearrangements. TCRdb took over this immuneACCESS table, retaining in-frame rearrangements with V and J assigned. Such tables are incomplete; in checked studies, under half of the missing clones stem from an unresolved V gene, and the remainder is unexplained. The DNA was the basis for D and trimming; V, J and clone size are from that table. The sample data list roughly 400,000 clones, and just under 90% of these were observed just once. Approximately 1.5% of the sample comes from the top ten.

Participants in the prospective study were aged roughly 18 to 89 years, lived in over 20 United States geographic areas, and enrolled through a virtual design. Cohort assignment in the prospective study relied on participant-reported clinical history from a screening survey and a study questionnaire. Recovered participants in ImmuneRACE Cohort 3 were defined as having two consecutive negative NP/OP PCR tests, clearance from a healthcare professional, or resolution of symptoms. Each participant in the prospective study had whole blood, serum and a nasopharyngeal or oropharyngeal swab collected by mobile phlebotomists. Prospective study participants could optionally give additional blood draws and questionnaires over a roughly two-month period. Prospective study blood samples were shipped either frozen or at room temperature before DNA extraction.

The TCR sequence derives from a woman under 40 who had recovered from COVID-19. Recombination joined TRBV6-5 with TRBJ2-7, with a tentative D gene TRBD1 over 5 matching bases. The sample taken for sequencing was PBMCs or T cells enriched from blood (not recorded which). The sequence in DNA is TGTGCCAGCAGTTACTCGTCGGACATTCCCTACGAGCAGTACTTC. Translated, it gives CASSYSSDIPYEQYF.